This T cell receptor beta chain was obtained from a study of cytomegalovirus exposure and HLA in healthy donors. Study-level points and caveats: The classifier reportedly diagnosed cytomegalovirus status with high specificity and sensitivity.

Primers: 60 Vbeta forward and 13 Jbeta reverse. Profiling relied on immunoSEQ multiplex PCR, and the TCRdb table lists in-frame clones only, not all of them. The table includes 100,000 to 150,000 clones, over 70% detected once. With respect to this clone: What it binds is unknown.

CDR1 is SGHRS, CDR2 YFSETQ, per germline. There are 13 residues in the CDR3. Trimming stripped 4 bases from V and 0 bases from J, with 7 bases between. The specimen was PBMCs. This sequence joins TRBV5-1 and TRBJ2-5; no clear D. The sequence derives from a woman between 18 and 30 years old in good health and CMV-seronegative. CDR3 nucleotides: TGCGCCAGCAGCGACTCATACCAAGAGACCCAGTACTTC. This codes for CASSDSYQETQYF.